The T cell receptor (beta chain) described here comes from a study of T cell responses to AZD1222 COVID-19 vaccine. Note on this clone: Its specificity is unknown.

Clones were sequenced by immunoSEQ multiplex PCR, and TCRdb holds only the in-frame ones, with some missing. The profile shows 120,000 or so clones, 75% to 95% of them singletons. The CDR3 covers 12 residues. Per the germline V gene, CDR1 is LGHDT and CDR2 is YNNKEL (reference sequence). The V end was cut by 1 base, the J end by 6 bases, with 7 bases between. Study results and caveats: Spike-specific TCR breadth and depth rose after two AZD1222 doses.

The TCR originated in an adult in good health. The sample was peripheral blood, taken on day 0 of AZD1222 vaccination. The rearrangement uses TRBV3-1 (or the pseudogene TRBV3-2) and TRBJ2-7; no definite D call. The CDR3 nucleotides read TGTGCCAGCAGCCAAGCCCCTCGCGAGCAGTACTTC. This gives the protein CASSQAPREQYF.